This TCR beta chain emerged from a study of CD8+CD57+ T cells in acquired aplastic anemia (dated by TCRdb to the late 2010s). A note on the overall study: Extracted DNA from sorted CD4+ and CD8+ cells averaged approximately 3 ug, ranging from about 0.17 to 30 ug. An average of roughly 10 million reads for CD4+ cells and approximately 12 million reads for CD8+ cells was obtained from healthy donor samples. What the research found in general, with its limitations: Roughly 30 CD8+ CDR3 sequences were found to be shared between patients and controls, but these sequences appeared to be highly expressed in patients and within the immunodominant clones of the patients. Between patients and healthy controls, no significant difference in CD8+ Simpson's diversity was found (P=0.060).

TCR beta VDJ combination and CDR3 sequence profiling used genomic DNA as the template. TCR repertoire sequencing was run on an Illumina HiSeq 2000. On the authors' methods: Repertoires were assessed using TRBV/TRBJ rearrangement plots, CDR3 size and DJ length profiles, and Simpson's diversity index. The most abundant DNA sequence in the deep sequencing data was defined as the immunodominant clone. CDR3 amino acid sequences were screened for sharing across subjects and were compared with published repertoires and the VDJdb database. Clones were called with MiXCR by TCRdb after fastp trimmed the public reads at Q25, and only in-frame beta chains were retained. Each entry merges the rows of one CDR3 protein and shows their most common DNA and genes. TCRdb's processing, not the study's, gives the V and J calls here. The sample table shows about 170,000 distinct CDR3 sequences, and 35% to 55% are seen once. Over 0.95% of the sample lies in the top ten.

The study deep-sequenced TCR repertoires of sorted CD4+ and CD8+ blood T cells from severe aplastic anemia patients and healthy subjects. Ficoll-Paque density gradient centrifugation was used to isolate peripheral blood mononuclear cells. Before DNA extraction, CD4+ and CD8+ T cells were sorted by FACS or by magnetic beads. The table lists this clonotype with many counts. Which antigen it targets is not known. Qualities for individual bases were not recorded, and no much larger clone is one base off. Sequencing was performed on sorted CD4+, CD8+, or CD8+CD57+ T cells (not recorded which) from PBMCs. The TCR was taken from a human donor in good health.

The DNA sequence follows: TGCAGCGTTGAAGACGGATACCAAGAGACCCAGTACTTC. This yields the protein CSVEDGYQETQYF. The chain uses TRBV29-1 and TRBJ2-5; the D gene identity is not certain. The CDR3 holds 13 amino acids from the cysteine to the phenylalanine. The entry retains the CDR3 DNA only, 39 bases that are in frame from base 1. Reading the germline V gene gives CDR1 SQVTM and CDR2 ANQGSEA. The V and J ends are trimmed by 0 bases and 0 bases, leaving 5 bases between them.